The entry below describes one TCR beta chain. Antigen: not known. This sample is part of a study of T cells after yellow fever vaccination. Study-wide results and caveats: Within FACS-sorted repertoires, abundant clonotypes contaminating from the bulk population could be present. Clones that expanded after primary vaccination mostly reappeared after the booster (roughly 96% CD4, approximately 85% CD8). Faster peaking, at day 5 versus 15, marked a secondary response that was weaker.

CDR1 SGHKS and CDR2 YYEKEE come from the germline V gene (reference sequence). V was cut by 3 bases and J by 8 bases, with 12 bases left in between. CDR3 length equals 13 residues. Template switching by 5'RACE produced TCR cDNA, adding a universal primer site and UMIs. MiXCR was run by TCRdb on the 5' RACE reads, yielding one entry per CDR3 protein. Among about 310,000 distinct CDR3 sequences listed, more than 3% were seen once. The sequence derives from a man aged 18 to 30 who received the YFV17D yellow fever vaccine. The J gene is TRBJ2-1, the V gene TRBV5-5; D perhaps matches TRBD2 (6 bases). The sample in question was PBMCs, obtained on the day of the yellow fever booster vaccination. The CDR3 here is CASSSTSTYEQFF. The CDR3 DNA reads as TGTGCCAGCAGCTCGACTAGTACCTATGAGCAGTTCTTC.